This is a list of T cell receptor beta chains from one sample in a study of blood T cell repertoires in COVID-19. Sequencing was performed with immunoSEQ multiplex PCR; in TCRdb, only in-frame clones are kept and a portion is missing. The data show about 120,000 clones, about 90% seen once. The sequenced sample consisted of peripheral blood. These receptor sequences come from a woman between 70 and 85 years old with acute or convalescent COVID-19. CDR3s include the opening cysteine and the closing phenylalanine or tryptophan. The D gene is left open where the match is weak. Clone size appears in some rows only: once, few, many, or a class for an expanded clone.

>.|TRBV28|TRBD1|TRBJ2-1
CASSPGDRGNEQFF
TGTGCCAGCAGTCCAGGGGACAGGGGAAATGAGCAGTTCTTC
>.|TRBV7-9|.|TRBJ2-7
CASSSTGYEQYF
TGTGCCAGCAGCTCCACGGGGTACGAGCAGTACTTC
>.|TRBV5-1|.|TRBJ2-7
CASNEGDEQYF
TGCGCCAGCAACGAGGGGGACGAGCAGTACTTC
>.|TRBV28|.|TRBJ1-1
CASSDTDLRVGTEAFF
TGTGCCAGCAGTGACACCGACCTCAGGGTTGGGACTGAAGCTTTCTTT
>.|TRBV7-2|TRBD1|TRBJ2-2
CAGPRAGGNTGELFF
TGTGCCGGACCCAGGGCAGGGGGAAACACCGGGGAGCTGTTTTTT
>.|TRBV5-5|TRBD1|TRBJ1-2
CASSDPGQGLENYGYTF
TGTGCCAGCAGCGACCCGGGACAGGGCCTAGAAAACTATGGCTACACCTTC
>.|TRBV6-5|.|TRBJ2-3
CASSYGQGADTQYF
TGTGCCAGCAGTTACGGGCAGGGCGCAGATACGCAGTATTTT
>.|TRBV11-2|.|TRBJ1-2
CASSLAGSNYGYTF
TGTGCCAGCAGCTTAGCGGGTTCTAACTATGGCTACACCTTC
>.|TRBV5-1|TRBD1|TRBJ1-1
CASSLGGQLNTEAFF
TGCGCCAGCAGCTTGGGGGGACAGCTAAACACTGAAGCTTTCTTT
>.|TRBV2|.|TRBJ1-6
CASSWTAGDSPLHF
TGTGCCAGCTCGTGGACAGCTGGCGATTCACCCCTCCACTTT
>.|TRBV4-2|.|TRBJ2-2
CASSQGFSALRGNTGELFF
TGTGCCAGCAGCCAAGGGTTTAGTGCCCTCCGGGGGAACACCGGGGAGCTGTTTTTT
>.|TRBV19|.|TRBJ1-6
CASQDRSSYNSPLHF
TGTGCCAGCCAGGACAGAAGCTCCTATAATTCACCCCTCCACTTT
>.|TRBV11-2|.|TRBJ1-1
CASSLVVGAPNTEAFF
TGTGCCAGCAGCTTAGTCGTTGGGGCGCCGAACACTGAAGCTTTCTTT
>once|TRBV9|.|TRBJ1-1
CASSVGSRPGTEAFF
TGTGCCAGCAGCGTAGGGTCCCGACCGGGCACTGAAGCTTTCTTT
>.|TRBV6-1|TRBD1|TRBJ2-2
CASSEGQGWTGELFF
TGTGCCAGCAGTGAAGGACAGGGCTGGACCGGGGAGCTGTTTTTT
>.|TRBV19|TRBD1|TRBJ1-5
CASSEGDSQTGGNQPQHF
TGTGCCAGTAGTGAAGGGGACAGCCAGACGGGGGGCAATCAGCCCCAGCATTTT
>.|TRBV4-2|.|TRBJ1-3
CASGRVGGGNTIYF
TGTGCCAGCGGGCGGGTAGGTGGGGGAAACACCATATATTTT
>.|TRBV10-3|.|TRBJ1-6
CAISYSLGGNSPLHF
TGTGCCATCAGTTATTCGCTAGGAGGGAATTCACCCCTCCACTTT
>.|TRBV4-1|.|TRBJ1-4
CASSLLQGEEKLFF
TGCGCCAGCAGCCTTCTACAGGGAGAAGAAAAACTGTTTTTT
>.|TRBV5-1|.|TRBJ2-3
CASSLTGFTDTQYF
TGCGCCAGCAGCTTGACAGGATTCACAGATACGCAGTATTTT
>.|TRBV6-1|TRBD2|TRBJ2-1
CASSVAGTKYGEQFF
TGTGCCAGCAGTGTAGCGGGGACAAAATATGGGGAGCAGTTCTTC
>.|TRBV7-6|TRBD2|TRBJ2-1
CASSPTQRGGHNEQFF
TGTGCCAGCAGCCCGACCCAGCGGGGGGGCCACAATGAGCAGTTCTTC
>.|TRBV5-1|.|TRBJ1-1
CASSLGPGNTEAFF
TGCGCCAGCAGCTTGGGACCGGGGAACACTGAAGCTTTCTTT
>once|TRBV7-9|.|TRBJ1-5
CASSLGPRGDQPQHF
TGTGCCAGCAGCTTAGGGCCTCGGGGGGATCAGCCCCAGCATTTT
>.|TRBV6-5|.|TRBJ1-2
CASSPTAYGYTF
TGTGCCAGCAGTCCGACAGCCTATGGCTACACCTTC
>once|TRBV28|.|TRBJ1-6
CASSSRQFDSPLHF
TGTGCCAGCAGCTCGCGACAGTTCGATTCACCCCTCCACTTT
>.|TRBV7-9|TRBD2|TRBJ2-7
CASSPMTSGDEQYF
TGTGCCAGCAGCCCGATGACTAGCGGGGACGAGCAGTACTTC
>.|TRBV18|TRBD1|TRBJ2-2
CASSPRGQGPTGELFF
TGTGCCAGCTCACCCAGGGGACAGGGACCCACCGGGGAGCTGTTTTTT
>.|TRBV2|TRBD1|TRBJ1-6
CASIGQANSPLHF
TGTGCCAGCATAGGACAGGCGAATTCACCCCTCCACTTT
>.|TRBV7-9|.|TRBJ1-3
CASSLEAGTGNTIYF
TGTGCCAGCAGCTTAGAGGCAGGGACTGGAAACACCATATATTTT
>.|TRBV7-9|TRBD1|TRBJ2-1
CASTRRQGEHNEQFF
TGTGCCAGCACCCGCCGCCAGGGGGAGCACAATGAGCAGTTCTTC
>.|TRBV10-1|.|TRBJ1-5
CASSAADGQPQHF
TGCGCCAGCAGTGCGGCCGACGGGCAGCCCCAGCATTTT
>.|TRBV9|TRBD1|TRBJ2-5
CASSVDRGGRETQYF
TGTGCCAGCAGCGTGGACAGGGGTGGTCGAGAGACCCAGTACTTC
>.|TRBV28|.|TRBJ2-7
CASSSTYSNEQYF
TGTGCCAGCAGCTCCACTTATAGCAACGAGCAGTACTTC
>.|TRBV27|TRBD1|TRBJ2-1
CASRTGDLQYNEQFF
TGTGCCAGCAGAACAGGGGACCTCCAGTACAATGAGCAGTTCTTC
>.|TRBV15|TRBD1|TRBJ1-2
CATSRDREQGNGYTF
TGTGCCACCAGCAGAGATCGCGAACAGGGGAATGGCTACACCTTC
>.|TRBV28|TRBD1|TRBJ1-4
CASSPPGQPDEKLFF
TGTGCCAGCAGTCCACCGGGACAGCCGGATGAAAAACTGTTTTTT
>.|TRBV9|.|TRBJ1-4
CASSVAGDANEKLFF
TGTGCCAGCAGCGTAGCAGGTGACGCAAATGAAAAACTGTTTTTT
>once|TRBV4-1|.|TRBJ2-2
CASSQGTVNTGELFF
TGCGCCAGCAGCCAAGGGACAGTGAACACCGGGGAGCTGTTTTTT
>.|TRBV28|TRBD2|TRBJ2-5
CASKLAGETQYF
TGTGCCAGCAAACTAGCGGGAGAGACCCAGTACTTC
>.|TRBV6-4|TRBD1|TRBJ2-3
CASSDGTGAADTQYF
TGTGCCAGCAGTGACGGGACAGGGGCCGCAGATACGCAGTATTTT
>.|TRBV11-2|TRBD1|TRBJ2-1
CASSPRTGEASSYNEQFF
TGTGCCAGCAGCCCCCGGACAGGGGAAGCGAGCTCCTACAATGAGCAGTTCTTC
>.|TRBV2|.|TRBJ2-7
CASSEGGDEVYEQYF
TGTGCCAGCAGTGAAGGGGGGGATGAGGTCTACGAGCAGTACTTC
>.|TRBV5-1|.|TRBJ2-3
CASSLERSLDTQYF
TGCGCCAGCAGCTTGGAGAGATCCTTAGATACGCAGTATTTT
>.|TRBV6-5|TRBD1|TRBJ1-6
CASSYARQGYNSPLHF
TGTGCCAGCAGTTACGCCAGACAGGGATATAATTCACCCCTCCACTTT
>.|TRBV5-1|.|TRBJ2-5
CASSLAAGEQETQYF
TGCGCCAGCAGCTTGGCAGCAGGGGAACAAGAGACCCAGTACTTC
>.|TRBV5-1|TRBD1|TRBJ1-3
CASKPTGDGNTIYF
TGCGCCAGCAAACCTACAGGGGATGGAAACACCATATATTTT
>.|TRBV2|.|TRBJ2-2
CASSRTGSHTGELFF
TGTGCCAGCAGTCGAACGGGGAGCCACACCGGGGAGCTGTTTTTT
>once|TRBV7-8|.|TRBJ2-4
CASSPQSSGQLPNIQYF
TGTGCCAGCAGCCCCCAATCTTCAGGGCAGCTACCAAACATTCAGTACTTC
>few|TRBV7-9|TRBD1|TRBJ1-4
CASSPGQGGPNEKLFF
TGTGCCAGCAGCCCAGGACAGGGGGGGCCTAATGAAAAACTGTTTTTT
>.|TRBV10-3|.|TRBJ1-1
CAISDREEAEAFF
TGTGCCATCAGTGACAGGGAGGAGGCTGAAGCTTTCTTT
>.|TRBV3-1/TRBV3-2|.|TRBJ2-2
CASSLIPGMNTGELFF
TGTGCCAGCAGCCTCATACCGGGAATGAACACCGGGGAGCTGTTTTTT
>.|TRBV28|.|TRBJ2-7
CASSFRYEQYF
TGTGCCAGCAGTTTTCGCTACGAGCAGTACTTC
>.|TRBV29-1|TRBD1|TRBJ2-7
CSVGGTGLYEQYF
TGCAGCGTTGGGGGGACAGGGCTTTACGAGCAGTACTTC
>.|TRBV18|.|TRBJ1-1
CASSPPKGGGNTEAFF
TGTGCCAGCTCGCCTCCCAAGGGAGGGGGGAACACTGAAGCTTTCTTT
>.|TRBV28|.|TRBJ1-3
CASSPRWATGNTIYF
TGTGCCAGCAGCCCCCGATGGGCAACTGGAAACACCATATATTTT
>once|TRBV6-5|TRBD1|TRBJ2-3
CASRSTGGHTDTQYF
TGTGCCAGCAGATCGACAGGGGGGCACACAGATACGCAGTATTTT
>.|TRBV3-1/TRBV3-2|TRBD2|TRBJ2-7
CASSHQAGGTYEQYF
TGTGCCAGCAGCCACCAAGCGGGGGGGACCTACGAGCAGTACTTC
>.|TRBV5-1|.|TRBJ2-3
CASEPGHQGLRTQYF
TGCGCCAGCGAACCGGGACACCAGGGATTACGTACGCAGTATTTT
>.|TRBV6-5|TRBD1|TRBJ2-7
CASSPGTAASYEQYF
TGTGCCAGCAGTCCCGGGACAGCCGCCTCCTACGAGCAGTACTTC